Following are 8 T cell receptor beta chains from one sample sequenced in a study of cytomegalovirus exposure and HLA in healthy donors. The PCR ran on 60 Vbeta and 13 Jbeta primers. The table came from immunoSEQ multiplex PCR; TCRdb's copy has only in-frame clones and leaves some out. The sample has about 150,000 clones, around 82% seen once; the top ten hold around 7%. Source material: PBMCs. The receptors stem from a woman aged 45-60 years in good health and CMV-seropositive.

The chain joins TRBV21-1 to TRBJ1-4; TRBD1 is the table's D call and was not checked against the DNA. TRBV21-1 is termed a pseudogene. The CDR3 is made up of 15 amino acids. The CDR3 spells CASSHRGQDNEKLFF. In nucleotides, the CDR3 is TGTGCCAGCAGCCACAGGGGGCAGGATAATGAAAAACTGTTTTTT.

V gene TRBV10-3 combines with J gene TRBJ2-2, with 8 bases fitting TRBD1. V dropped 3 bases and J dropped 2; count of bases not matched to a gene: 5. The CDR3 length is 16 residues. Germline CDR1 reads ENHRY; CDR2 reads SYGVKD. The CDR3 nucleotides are TGTGCCATCAGTGAAGGGACAGGAGCAAACACCGGGGAGCTGTTTTTT. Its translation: CAISEGTGANTGELFF.

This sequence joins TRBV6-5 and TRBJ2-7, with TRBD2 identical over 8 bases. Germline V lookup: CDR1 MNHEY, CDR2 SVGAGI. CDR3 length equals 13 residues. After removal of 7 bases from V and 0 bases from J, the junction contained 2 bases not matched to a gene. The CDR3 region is CASMGTSSYEQYF. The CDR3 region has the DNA TGTGCCAGCATGGGGACTAGCTCCTACGAGCAGTACTTC.

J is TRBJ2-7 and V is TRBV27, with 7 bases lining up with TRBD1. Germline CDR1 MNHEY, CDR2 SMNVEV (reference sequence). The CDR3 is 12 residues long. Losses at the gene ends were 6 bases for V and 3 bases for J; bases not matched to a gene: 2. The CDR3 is CASRGTVYEQYF. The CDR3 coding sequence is TGTGCCAGCAGGGGGACAGTCTACGAGCAGTACTTC.

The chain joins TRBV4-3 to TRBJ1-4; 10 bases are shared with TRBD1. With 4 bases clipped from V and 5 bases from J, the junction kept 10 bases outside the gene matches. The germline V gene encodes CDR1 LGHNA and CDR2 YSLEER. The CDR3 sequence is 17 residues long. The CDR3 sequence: CASSLGQGVDANEKLFF. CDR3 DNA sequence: TGCGCCAGCAGCCTCGGACAGGGGGTCGACGCGAATGAAAAACTGTTTTTT.

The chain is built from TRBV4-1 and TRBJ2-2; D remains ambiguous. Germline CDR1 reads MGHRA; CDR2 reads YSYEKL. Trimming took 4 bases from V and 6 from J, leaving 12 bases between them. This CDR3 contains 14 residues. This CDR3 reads CASSPSPPAGELFF. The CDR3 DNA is TGCGCCAGCAGCCCGTCCCCCCCGGCCGGGGAGCTGTTTTTT.

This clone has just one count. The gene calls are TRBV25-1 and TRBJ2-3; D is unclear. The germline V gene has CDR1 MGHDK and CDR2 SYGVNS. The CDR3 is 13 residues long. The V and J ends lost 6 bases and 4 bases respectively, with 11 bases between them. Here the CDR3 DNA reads TGTGCCAGCAGCACCCCAACTCCAGATACGCAGTATTTT. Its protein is CASSTPTPDTQYF.

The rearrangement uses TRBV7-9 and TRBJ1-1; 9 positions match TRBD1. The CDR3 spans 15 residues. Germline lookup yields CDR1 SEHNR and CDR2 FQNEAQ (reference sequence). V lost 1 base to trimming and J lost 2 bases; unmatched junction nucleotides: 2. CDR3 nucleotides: TGTGCCAGCAGCTTAGAGACAGGGGGAAACACTGAAGCTTTCTTT. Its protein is CASSLETGGNTEAFF.